This T cell receptor (beta chain) stems from a study of blood T cell repertoires in COVID-19. Germline V lookup: CDR1 KGHSH, CDR2 LQKENI. The CDR3 extends over 17 amino acids. Germline trimming cut 3 bases from V and 2 bases from J; bases unmatched to any gene: 12. The repertoire was sequenced with immunoSEQ multiplex PCR; TCRdb's copy has only in-frame clones and lacks some. The data show 150,000 to 180,000 clones, approximately 91% seen once. This chain connects TRBV18 to TRBJ1-2; the match to TRBD1 covers 7 bases. The sequence derives from an older woman with acute or convalescent COVID-19. Material: peripheral blood. The CDR3 bases are TGTGCCAGCTCACCGACGGCGACAGGGTCCCTCAACTATGGCTACACCTTC. It encodes CASSPTATGSLNYGYTF.